The clone carrying this TCR beta chain occurred many times. These data belong to a study of blood T cells in healthy people across ages. Across the study: The capture of about one barcoded beta molecule per two T cells was achieved by template switching.

The use of a sample-barcoded 5' primer and a J-beta primer mix characterized a second PCR of roughly 6 to 11 cycles. TCRdb ran MiXCR on the 5' RACE reads and lists one entry per CDR3 protein. The sample has approximately 810,000 distinct CDR3 sequences, under 30% seen once. The germline CDR1 and CDR2 sequences are MDHEN and SYDVKM. The V end was cut by 3 bases, the J end by 5 bases, with 17 bases between. The CDR3 is 15 residues long. The source is a woman of 80 years or more in good health. The chain links TRBV28 to TRBJ2-7; D may be TRBD2 (6 bases). Sequencing input: blood. CDR3 nucleotides: TGTGCCAGCAGTTTCCGGGGGAAGGGGAGCAACGAGCAGTACTTC. Amino acid sequence: CASSFRGKGSNEQYF.